Presented here are 29 T cell receptor beta chains from one specimen sequenced in a study of metastatic and nonmetastatic thyroid tumors. TCRdb re-called the PCR reads with MiXCR. Counted here are 55,000 to 75,000 clones, roughly 18% occurring once; the ten biggest clones make up over 10%. Treatment of any kind had been given to no patient before thyroid surgery. Sequences were obtained from blood. These receptors were collected from a female donor with papillary thyroid cancer or a benign thyroid nodule (not recorded which). Some clones in this sample may be carry-over from other donors' samples.

There are many counts of this clone. The gene calls are TRBV2 and TRBJ2-3; 9 bases are a match to TRBD2. CDR1 and CDR2 from the germline V gene are SNHLY and FYNNEI. The CDR3 covers 14 residues. The J segment lost 2 bases and the V segment lost 8 bases, leaving 5 bases of the junction unmatched. The CDR3 nucleotides are TGTGCCAGCGGGGGACTAGCCTTCACAGATACGCAGTATTTT. Translating gives CASGGLAFTDTQYF.

This clone appeared many times. This chain connects TRBV27 to TRBJ2-1; either TRBD1 or TRBD2 may supply D (5 bases each). The CDR3 extends over 15 amino acids. Germline values: CDR1 MNHEY, CDR2 SMNVEV (reference sequence). V shed 2 bases and J shed 3 bases, with 11 bases lying between them. CDR3 sequence reads: CASSLGGVHYNEQFF. Here the CDR3 DNA reads TGTGCCAGCAGTTTAGGGGGAGTTCACTACAATGAGCAGTTCTTC.

This clone was recorded many times. It is unclear where the CDR3 begins or ends on the DNA, so no DNA is shown, and the CDR3 is as TCRdb lists it. The rearrangement joins TRBV7-9 to TRBJ1-1; TRBD1 is the table's D call, not checked against the DNA. CDR1 and CDR2 from the germline V gene are SEHNR and FQNEAQ (reference sequence). Ends included, the CDR3 has 15 residues. The CDR3 reads CASSFLWQGNTEAFF.

J is TRBJ1-2 and V is TRBV5-1; TRBD1 agrees at 10 bases. V lost 0 bases to trimming and J lost 4 bases; unmatched junction nucleotides: 9. The germline V gene encodes CDR1 SGHRS and CDR2 YFSETQ. CDR3 size: 17 residues. The CDR3 DNA is TGCGCCAGCAGCTTGGCCGGGACAGGGGCCTCATTCTATGGCTACACCTTC. It yields the protein CASSLAGTGASFYGYTF.

V is TRBV12-3 or TRBV12-4 and J is TRBJ2-5, with TRBD1 matching over 12 bases. CDR3 length: 18 amino acids. J was trimmed by 2 bases and V by 5 bases; bases with no gene match: 12. CDR3 coding DNA: TGTGCCAGCAGTACCACAGGGACAGGGGGCACTACACAAGAGACCCAGTACTTC. Translating it yields CASSTTGTGGTTQETQYF.

There are many counts of this clone. This chain uses TRBV7-9 with TRBJ1-4; D not resolved. CDR3 length: 14 amino acids. Germline V gives CDR1 SEHNR, CDR2 FQNEAQ (reference sequence). Trimming shortened V by 5 bases and J by 4 bases, and 11 bases separated the two germline ends. DNA for the CDR3: TGTGCCAGCAGCGCTGCGGGCAATAATGAAAAACTGTTTTTT. As protein: CASSAAGNNEKLFF.

This clone occurred many times. The V call is TRBV10-3, the J call TRBJ2-2; no firm D call. The V gene's germline CDR1 is ENHRY and CDR2 SYGVKD. Trimming stripped 11 bases from V and 0 bases from J, with 16 bases between. The length of the CDR3 is 15 residues. The CDR3 nucleotides read TGTGCCTCGAGGCTTGCGGACGCGAACACCGGGGAGCTGTTTTTT. It translates to CASRLADANTGELFF.

This clone was recorded many times. The genes are TRBV6-1 and TRBJ2-5; 7 bases align to TRBD1. Germline values: CDR1 MNHNS, CDR2 SASEGT. The V gene end was trimmed by 4 bases and the J gene end by 0 bases; junction bases not matched to a gene: 11. The CDR3 extends over 17 amino acids. In DNA, the CDR3 is TGTGCCAGCAGTGCCCGCCCCAGGGGGAGCTACCAAGAGACCCAGTACTTC. As protein: CASSARPRGSYQETQYF.

The chain links TRBV5-1 to TRBJ2-7; D is ambiguous. Germline CDR1 is SGHRS and CDR2 is YFSETQ. The ends were cut back, 4 bases at V and 2 bases at J, with 19 bases in the middle. The CDR3 runs 16 residues. DNA for the CDR3: TGCGCCAGCAGCCAAGTTGAGAGCGTTAGCACCTACGAGCAGTACTTC. It specifies CASSQVESVSTYEQYF.

This clone has more than one count but fewer than ten. The rearrangement joins TRBV6-1 to TRBJ2-7; the D is unclear. The length of the CDR3 is 14 residues. Germline V CDR1 and CDR2: MNHNS, SASEGT. V lost 1 base to trimming and J lost 1 base, with 8 bases between them. The CDR3 nucleotides read TGTGCCAGCAGTGAAGATGTCAGATCCTACGAGCAGTACTTC. The encoded protein is CASSEDVRSYEQYF.

This clone was counted many times. CDR3 loop: CASSIEQGYEQYF. CDR3 sequence (DNA): TGTGCCAGCAGTATCGAACAGGGCTACGAGCAGTACTTC. The chain carries TRBV12-3 or TRBV12-4 and TRBJ2-7; TRBD1 might be the D (6 bases). The CDR3 has 13 amino acids. V was clipped by 5 bases and J by 3 bases, with 11 bases between them.

This clone was detected ten times or more. This chain connects TRBV20-1 to TRBJ2-6, with a tentative D call TRBD2 (5 bases). This CDR3 spans 15 amino acids. Germline CDR1 DFQATT, CDR2 SNEGSKA (reference sequence). Deletions cut 3 bases from V and 2 bases from J, with 11 bases between. CDR3 sequence (DNA): TGCAGTGCTAGGGCCCGGGAAACTGGGGCCAACGTCCTGACTTTC. Encoded protein: CSARARETGANVLTF.

This clone has at least ten counts. The rearrangement uses TRBV28 and TRBJ1-5; weak D call: TRBD1 (5 bases). Germline lookup yields CDR1 MDHEN and CDR2 SYDVKM. CDR3 length equals 14 residues. Trimming removed 6 bases from V and 4 bases from J, with 13 bases in between. The CDR3: CASSHGQSNQPQHF. In nucleotides, the CDR3 is TGTGCCAGCAGCCACGGACAAAGTAATCAGCCCCAGCATTTT. The full variable domain, its missing parts supplied by reference TRBV28 and TRBJ1-5, is DVKVTQSSRYLVKRTGEKVFLECVQDMDHENMFWYRQDPGLGLRLIYFSYDVKMKEKGDIPEGYSVSREKKERFSLILESASTNQTSMYLCASSHGQSNQPQHFGDGTRLSIL.

This clone has a handful of counts. The J gene is TRBJ2-5, the V gene TRBV12-3 or TRBV12-4; possible D gene TRBD1, 5 bases. The V end was cut by 3 bases, the J end by 4 bases, with 15 bases between. The CDR3 consists of 15 residues. CDR3: CASSLRNQGRETQYF. The CDR3 DNA is TGTGCCAGCAGTTTGAGAAATCAGGGTCGAGAGACCCAGTACTTC.

The chain combines TRBV19 with TRBJ1-2, with D hard to call. Germline V lookup: CDR1 LNHDA, CDR2 SQIVND (reference sequence). This CDR3 is 15 amino acids long. Deletions cut 5 bases from V and 6 bases from J, with 19 bases between. CDR3 sequence (DNA): TGTGCCAGTAGTGTCATTTTCGGGGTTCACGATGGCTACACCTTC. Its translation is CASSVIFGVHDGYTF.

This chain connects TRBV11-1 to TRBJ2-1; TRBD2 agrees at 10 bases. Trimming at V came to 7 bases and at J to 5 bases, leaving 11 bases not matched to a gene. The CDR3 totals 16 residues. The germline gives CDR1 SGHAT, CDR2 FQDESV (reference sequence). The CDR3 spells CASKSPGLADDNEQFF. The CDR3 region has the DNA TGTGCCAGCAAGAGCCCCGGACTAGCGGATGACAATGAGCAGTTCTTC.

V and J are TRBV11-2 and TRBJ1-3; TRBD1 is a possible D gene (5 bases). The CDR3 has 14 residues. The germline gives CDR1 SGHAT, CDR2 FQNNGV. The germline V and J ends were trimmed by 5 bases and 1 base, with 9 bases remaining between them. CDR3 sequence: CASSGRVSGNTIYF. CDR3 nucleotides: TGTGCCAGCAGCGGCAGGGTTTCTGGAAACACCATATATTTT.

This clone was seen repeatedly, ten times or more. V gene TRBV27 combines with J gene TRBJ2-7; no clear D. Trimming removed 7 bases at V and 2 bases at J, with 18 bases between. The CDR3 is made up of 15 amino acids. The germline V gene has CDR1 MNHEY and CDR2 SMNVEV (reference sequence). The CDR3 region is CASTPTPRDPYEQYF. CDR3 bases: TGTGCCAGCACCCCGACCCCTAGAGACCCCTACGAGCAGTACTTC.

Many counts were recorded for this clone. DNA of the CDR3: TGTGCCAGCAGCCCAACCACAGGGGATGCTGAAGCTTTCTTT. Its protein product is CASSPTTGDAEAFF. The V gene is TRBV6-1, the J gene TRBJ1-1; 7 positions match TRBD1. The CDR3 is 14 residues long. The V gene end was trimmed by 6 bases and the J gene end by 6 bases; junction bases not matched to a gene: 10. The germline CDR1 and CDR2 sequences are MNHNS and SASEGT.

The chain joins TRBV12-3 or TRBV12-4 to TRBJ1-2; no firm D call. The CDR3 is 11 amino acids. V was shortened by 6 bases and J by 13 bases, with 15 bases between the two germline ends. The DNA of the CDR3 is TGTGCCAGCAGCCCCCCCCCATGGGGCACCTTC. This translates into CASSPPPWGTF.

This clone has just a few counts. The CDR3 sequence: CASSDGGAFEKLFF. The DNA of the CDR3 is TGTGCCAGCAGTGACGGGGGGGCGTTCGAAAAACTGTTTTTT. The gene calls are TRBV6-1 and TRBJ1-4; perhaps TRBD1 as D (6 bases). CDR3 length: 14 residues. V lost 3 bases, J lost 8 bases, and 13 bases lay in between. CDR1 and CDR2 from the germline V gene are MNHNS and SASEGT.

This rearrangement joins TRBV20-1 to TRBJ1-1; D call uncertain. CDR1 DFQATT and CDR2 SNEGSKA come from the germline V gene (reference sequence). This CDR3 contains 15 residues. The V gene lost 6 bases and the J gene lost 1 base, with 18 bases spanning the gap. CDR3 sequence reads: CSAPVPTGGNTEAFF. The CDR3 nucleotides are TGCAGTGCACCCGTCCCGACGGGAGGGAACACTGAAGCTTTCTTT.

In its sample, this clone was seen many times. This chain connects TRBV28 to TRBJ2-5; 8 bases are a match to TRBD1. The V gene's germline CDR1 is MDHEN and CDR2 SYDVKM. The ends lost 5 bases at V and 1 base at J; junction bases unmatched: 3. The CDR3 runs to 14 residues. The CDR3: CASSPTGGQETQYF. The CDR3 DNA reads TGTGCCAGCAGTCCTACAGGGGGCCAAGAGACCCAGTACTTC.

This clone was observed many times. V is TRBV11-1 and J is TRBJ2-1; D is perhaps TRBD2 (5 bases). This CDR3 contains 16 residues. The germline V gene has CDR1 SGHAT and CDR2 FQDESV (reference sequence). With 1 base removed from V and 10 bases from J, the gap between germline ends came to 20 bases. The CDR3 sequence: CASSLVRTLPFEEQFF. The DNA of the CDR3 is TGTGCCAGCAGCTTAGTACGGACTCTACCCTTTGAAGAGCAGTTCTTC. Drawing the rest from reference TRBV11-1 and TRBJ2-1, the complete variable domain is EAEVAQSPRYKITEKSQAVAFWCDPISGHATLYWYRQILGQGPELLVQFQDESVVDDSQLPKDRFSAERLKGVDSTLKIQPAELGDSAMYLCASSLVRTLPFEEQFFGPGTRLTVL.

In this sample, this clone turned up many times. This chain connects TRBV18 to TRBJ2-7; the D is unclear. Germline CDR1 is KGHSH and CDR2 is LQKENI. V was pared by 6 bases and J by 5 bases, with 17 bases between. This CDR3 spans 14 amino acids. The CDR3 region has the DNA TGTGCCAGCTCTGCCCAAAGCGAAGGTAACGAGCAGTACTTC. Encoded protein: CASSAQSEGNEQYF.

There are many counts of this clone. A junction end diverges from the germline sequence, so it may reflect a read error. The chain combines TRBV7-7 with TRBJ2-3; TRBD2 aligns across 9 bases. The CDR3 loop spans 15 amino acids. In germline, CDR1 is SSHAT, CDR2 FNYEAQ (reference sequence). The CDR3 DNA follows: TGTGCTAGCAGCTTAGGGACTAGCAACACAGATACGCAGTATTTT. Protein product: CASSLGTSNTDTQYF.

This clone was seen a few times. The rearrangement uses TRBV6-1 and TRBJ2-7; D is possibly TRBD2 (7 bases). The germline V and J ends were trimmed by 1 base and 0 bases, with 13 bases remaining between them. CDR1 is MNHNS and CDR2 is SASEGT in the germline V gene. CDR3 length: 16 residues. CDR3 bases: TGTGCCAGCAGTGAAGATTACAGGGAGGGCTCCTACGAGCAGTACTTC. As protein: CASSEDYREGSYEQYF.

CDR3 DNA sequence: TGTGCCAGTAACCTGGTCGGGGAATATATCACCGGGGAGCTGTTTTTT. It specifies CASNLVGEYITGELFF. The chain links TRBV19 to TRBJ2-2; possible D gene TRBD2, 5 bases. Between the trimmed V and J ends, which lost 7 bases and 4 bases, there was a span of 19 bases. CDR1 LNHDA and CDR2 SQIVND come from the germline V gene (reference sequence). The CDR3 loop spans 16 amino acids.

This clone was seen at least ten times. The gene calls are TRBV3-1 and TRBJ1-5; D is possibly TRBD1 (5 bases). The V gene lost 5 bases and the J gene lost 7 bases, with 12 bases spanning the gap. The CDR3 covers 13 residues. Germline loops: CDR1 LGHDT, CDR2 YNNKEL (reference sequence). The CDR3 sequence is CASSAREAQPQHF. DNA of the CDR3: TGTGCCAGCAGCGCCAGGGAAGCCCAGCCCCAGCATTTT.